The 28 T cell receptor beta chains presented below share a single source sample, sequenced in a study of blood T cell repertoires in COVID-19. Method: immunoSEQ multiplex PCR; TCRdb's copy keeps in-frame clones and lacks some. Of around 130,000 clones in the sample, over 75% were seen once. The sample was peripheral blood. The receptors were sampled from a man aged 55 to 70 with acute or convalescent COVID-19.

V usage is TRBV11-2 and J usage is TRBJ2-7; TRBD2 matches 8 bases. This CDR3 spans 16 amino acids. Trimming took 1 base from V and 4 from J; bases not matched to a gene: 9. Germline V gives CDR1 SGHAT, CDR2 FQNNGV. CDR3 residues: CASSLAPGVAGYEQYF. Here the CDR3 DNA reads TGTGCCAGCAGCTTAGCTCCCGGGGTAGCGGGATACGAGCAGTACTTC.

The rearrangement joins TRBV12-3 or TRBV12-4 to TRBJ1-1; D not certain. Trimming cost V 5 bases and J 11 bases, with 12 bases left between them. The CDR3 extends over 11 amino acids. CDR3 DNA sequence: TGTGCCAGCAGTAAAGGAGTTTGGGCTTTCTTT. Its translation: CASSKGVWAFF.

The chain links TRBV5-1 to TRBJ2-3, with unresolved D. V was trimmed by 0 bases and J by 0 bases, leaving 11 bases between them. Germline V gives CDR1 SGHRS, CDR2 YFSETQ. The CDR3 runs 16 residues. This CDR3 reads CASSLGRLASTDTQYF. The CDR3 bases are TGCGCCAGCAGCTTGGGGAGACTTGCTAGCACAGATACGCAGTATTTT.

The chain links TRBV24-1 to TRBJ1-4, with D tentatively TRBD1 (5 bases). This CDR3 is built from 15 residues. Germline V gene sequence: CDR1 KGHDR, CDR2 SFDVKD. V shed 3 bases and J shed 4 bases, with 11 bases lying between them. CDR3 in amino acids: CATSDPTESNEKLFF. The CDR3, as DNA: TGTGCCACCAGTGATCCGACAGAAAGTAATGAAAAACTGTTTTTT.

J is TRBJ2-7 and V is TRBV6-5, with D tentatively TRBD1 (5 bases). Trimming shortened V by 4 bases and J by 3 bases, and 16 bases separated the two germline ends. From germline, CDR1 is MNHEY and CDR2 SVGAGI. The CDR3 sequence is 15 residues long. For the CDR3, the DNA is TGTGCCAGCAGTTCTACAGACAGTAGCAACTACGAGCAGTACTTC. Translation: CASSSTDSSNYEQYF.

V usage is TRBV4-2 and J usage is TRBJ2-1; 11 bases align to TRBD2. Germline assignment: CDR1 LGHNA and CDR2 YNFKEQ. The CDR3 sequence is 16 residues long. The junction had 7 bases not matched to a gene; V was cut back by 1 base and J by 8 bases. In nucleotides, the CDR3 is TGTGCCAGCAGCCAAGTAGCGGGGGGGCCCCCCTATGAGCAGTTCTTC. Translated, it gives CASSQVAGGPPYEQFF.

In its sample, this clone was seen once. The genes are TRBV11-3 and TRBJ2-1, with TRBD2 matching over 7 bases. Germline lookup yields CDR1 SGHNT and CDR2 YENEEA. Trimming at V came to 0 bases and at J to 7 bases, leaving 12 bases not matched to a gene. The CDR3 length is 17 residues. In nucleotides, the CDR3 is TGTGCCAGCAGCTTAGATGTTGGGCCTAGCGGCTCTAATGAGCAGTTCTTC. It yields the protein CASSLDVGPSGSNEQFF.

The J gene is TRBJ1-2, the V gene TRBV1; the D call of TRBD1 is as the table states it, not checked on the DNA. TRBV1 represents a pseudogene. The CDR3 extends over 16 amino acids. CDR3 nucleotide sequence: TGCACCAGCAGCCCCGGACAGGGTCGGGAGATAGATGGCTACACCTTC. The encoded protein is CTSSPGQGREIDGYTF.

This clone was seen only once. The rearrangement links TRBV27 to TRBJ1-6; weak D call: TRBD1 (6 bases). CDR1 and CDR2 (germline): MNHEY, SMNVEV (reference sequence). V gave up 2 bases and J gave up 14 bases, with 16 bases separating them. This CDR3 spans 14 amino acids. The CDR3 protein is CASSLRSGAPALHF. The CDR3 bases are TGTGCCAGCAGTTTAAGATCAGGGGCCCCGGCCCTCCACTTT.

V gene TRBV5-1 combines with J gene TRBJ2-5; D not resolved. V was shortened by 2 bases and J by 1 base, with 6 bases between the two germline ends. The CDR3 length is 13 residues. The germline CDR1 and CDR2 sequences are SGHRS and YFSETQ. DNA for the CDR3: TGCGCCAGCAGCTTACTATCCCAAGAGACCCAGTACTTC. Its translation: CASSLLSQETQYF. The whole variable domain, remainder taken from reference TRBV5-1 and TRBJ2-5, is KAGVTQTPRYLIKTRGQQVTLSCSPISGHRSVSWYQQTPGQGLQFLFEYFSETQRNKGNFPGRFSGRQFSNSRSEMNVSTLELGDSALYLCASSLLSQETQYFGPGTRLLVL.

The chain employs TRBV19 and TRBJ2-6; D is unclear. Germline CDR1 LNHDA, CDR2 SQIVND (reference sequence). The CDR3 consists of 15 residues. The V and J ends lost 3 bases and 2 bases respectively, with 8 bases between them. CDR3 coding DNA: TGTGCCAGTAGTATGTATAAGCCTGGGGCCAACGTCCTGACTTTC. Its translation: CASSMYKPGANVLTF.

The chain is built from TRBV7-3 and TRBJ1-3, with D tentatively TRBD1 (6 bases). The CDR3 has 14 amino acids. CDR1 and CDR2 (germline): SGHTA, FQGTGA. V was cut by 5 bases and J by 4 bases, with 12 bases left in between. The chain's CDR3 is CASSVTGLGNTIYF. For the CDR3, the DNA is TGTGCCAGCAGCGTCACAGGGCTAGGAAACACCATATATTTT. The full variable domain, its missing parts supplied by reference TRBV7-3 and TRBJ1-3, is GAGVSQTPSNKVTEKGKYVELRCDPISGHTALYWYRQSLGQGPEFLIYFQGTGAADDSGLPNDRFFAVRPEGSVSTLKIQRTERGDSAVYLCASSVTGLGNTIYFGEGSWLTVV.

Note on this clone: Other nucleotide sequences in the sample specify the same CDR3. The rearrangement joins TRBV13 to TRBJ1-5; D may be TRBD1 (5 bases). This CDR3 region has 14 residues. V gave up 3 bases and J gave up 4 bases, with 10 bases separating them. Germline V gene sequence: CDR1 PRHDT, CDR2 FYEKMQ (reference sequence). The DNA of the CDR3 is TGTGCCAGCAGCTTTAGGGGAGGAAATCAGCCCCAGCATTTT. Residues: CASSFRGGNQPQHF.

The chain employs TRBV19 and TRBJ1-1, with 7 bases that match TRBD1. This CDR3 is built from 15 residues. J gave up 5 bases and V 6 bases, and 12 bases lay outside the gene matches. Germline V gene sequence: CDR1 LNHDA, CDR2 SQIVND (reference sequence). CDR3 residues: CASRPLTGEGTEAFF. The CDR3 DNA follows: TGTGCCAGTAGGCCCCTTACAGGGGAAGGAACTGAAGCTTTCTTT.

The count of this clone is one. The V call is TRBV5-5, the J call TRBJ2-7; possibly TRBD1 for D (6 bases). This CDR3 is built from 15 residues. Germline CDR1 SGHKS, CDR2 YYEKEE (reference sequence). V shed 4 bases and J shed 6 bases, with 20 bases lying between them. CDR3 DNA sequence: TGTGCCAGCAGCACAGGGCCCCGGCCGGGGAGCGAGCAGTACTTC. It encodes CASSTGPRPGSEQYF.

This clone was counted at least ten times. V and J are TRBV29-1 and TRBJ2-7; D is possibly TRBD2 (6 bases). Germline V CDR1 and CDR2: SQVTM, ANQGSEA. This CDR3 is 12 amino acids long. Trimming shortened V by 4 bases and J by 3 bases, and 10 bases separated the two germline ends. CDR3 protein: CSVAGTLYEQYF. In DNA form, the CDR3 reads TGCAGCGTTGCTGGGACTCTCTACGAGCAGTACTTC.

V and J are TRBV7-2 and TRBJ2-7; D might be TRBD2 (5 bases). The CDR3 length is 13 residues. Trimming took 3 bases from V and 3 from J, leaving 9 bases between them. Germline loops: CDR1 SGHTA, CDR2 FQGNSA. CDR3 nucleotide sequence: TGTGCCAGCAGCTTCGGCGGGTACTACGAGCAGTACTTC. Its translation: CASSFGGYYEQYF.

This chain joins TRBV24-1 and TRBJ2-1; 8 bases are shared with TRBD1. CDR1 is KGHDR, CDR2 SFDVKD, per germline. Germline trimming cut 4 bases from V and 0 bases from J; bases unmatched to any gene: 1. The CDR3 runs 15 residues. The CDR3, as DNA: TGTGCCACCAGTGACGGGACAGGCTCCTACAATGAGCAGTTCTTC. Its translation is CATSDGTGSYNEQFF.

This rearrangement joins TRBV28 to TRBJ1-5; TRBD1 might be the D (5 bases). Germline assignment: CDR1 MDHEN and CDR2 SYDVKM. CDR3 length equals 14 residues. V gave up 1 base and J gave up 7 bases, with 11 bases separating them. As DNA, the CDR3 is TGTGCCAGCAGTTTATCAGGGACTCGGCAGCCCCAGCATTTT. It encodes CASSLSGTRQPQHF. Supplemented by reference TRBV28 and TRBJ1-5, the full variable domain reads DVKVTQSSRYLVKRTGEKVFLECVQDMDHENMFWYRQDPGLGLRLIYFSYDVKMKEKGDIPEGYSVSREKKERFSLILESASTNQTSMYLCASSLSGTRQPQHFGDGTRLSIL.

V and J are TRBV3-1 (or the pseudogene TRBV3-2) and TRBJ1-5; D remains unclear. Germline CDR1 and CDR2: LGHDT and YNNKEL (reference sequence). CDR3 size: 12 residues. With 3 bases removed from V and 6 bases from J, the gap between germline ends came to 6 bases. CDR3 sequence: CASSQRGQPQHF. Here the CDR3 DNA reads TGTGCCAGCAGCCAGAGAGGTCAGCCCCAGCATTTT.

The chain joins TRBV3-1 (or the pseudogene TRBV3-2) to TRBJ2-1; D ambiguous. This CDR3 is built from 17 residues. Germline V gene lookup returns CDR1 LGHDT and CDR2 YNNKEL (reference sequence). V lost 0 bases to trimming and J lost 7 bases, with 19 bases between them. The CDR3 loop reads CASSQDLLVPPWNEQFF. In nucleotides, the CDR3 is TGTGCCAGCAGCCAAGACCTTCTAGTGCCTCCCTGGAATGAGCAGTTCTTC.

The rearrangement links TRBV6-5 to TRBJ2-3, with no clear D. The germline V and J ends were trimmed by 6 bases and 6 bases, with 13 bases remaining between them. Germline values: CDR1 MNHEY, CDR2 SVGAGI. The CDR3 has 13 amino acids. This CDR3 is CASSLRFEDTQYF. CDR3 bases: TGTGCCAGCAGCCTCCGGTTCGAGGATACGCAGTATTTT.

This clone showed up just once. The V gene is TRBV2, the J gene TRBJ1-1; weak D call: TRBD1 (6 bases). Trimming cost V 6 bases and J 7 bases, with 24 bases left between them. Per germline, CDR1 SNHLY and CDR2 FYNNEI. The CDR3 is 16 amino acids. CDR3 bases: TGTGCCAGCAGCTCCCCAGGGGCCAGGGGATATAATGAAGCTTTCTTT. Protein sequence: CASSSPGARGYNEAFF.

This clone was recorded once. The chain uses TRBV5-1 and TRBJ2-3; possible D gene TRBD2, 5 bases. The V gene's germline CDR1 is SGHRS and CDR2 YFSETQ. Trimming shortened V by 3 bases and J by 2 bases, and 13 bases separated the two germline ends. The CDR3 spans 15 residues. CDR3 amino acids: CASSSGRLTTDTQYF. CDR3 sequence (DNA): TGCGCCAGCAGCTCGGGGAGACTTACCACAGATACGCAGTATTTT. The full variable domain, rest sourced from reference TRBV5-1 and TRBJ2-3, is KAGVTQTPRYLIKTRGQQVTLSCSPISGHRSVSWYQQTPGQGLQFLFEYFSETQRNKGNFPGRFSGRQFSNSRSEMNVSTLELGDSALYLCASSSGRLTTDTQYFGPGTRLTVL.

V and J are TRBV6-6 and TRBJ1-5, with a weak D call TRBD1 (6 bases). Germline assignment: CDR1 MNHNY and CDR2 SVGAGI (reference sequence). This CDR3 has 14 residues. Trimming cost V 4 bases and J 3 bases, with 10 bases left between them. CDR3 nucleotide sequence: TGTGCCAGCAGTTTACAGGGCCACAATCAGCCCCAGCATTTT. The encoded protein is CASSLQGHNQPQHF.

V and J are TRBV3-1 (or the pseudogene TRBV3-2) and TRBJ2-3; TRBD2 is a possible D gene (6 bases). The CDR3 totals 15 residues. The germline V gene encodes CDR1 LGHDT and CDR2 YNNKEL (reference sequence). V lost 1 base and J lost 6, with 14 bases in between. This CDR3 reads CASSQAGVPLDTQYF. CDR3 DNA: TGTGCCAGCAGCCAAGCGGGAGTGCCGTTGGATACGCAGTATTTT.

The chain links TRBV15 to TRBJ1-3; D is uncertain. V lost 1 base, J lost 0 bases, and 7 bases lay in between. The CDR3 runs 15 residues. From germline, CDR1 is LNHNV and CDR2 YYDKDF (reference sequence). The CDR3 protein is CATSRVAVSGNTIYF. DNA of the CDR3: TGTGCCACCAGCAGAGTGGCCGTCTCTGGAAACACCATATATTTT. Filled out from reference TRBV15 and TRBJ1-3, the complete variable domain reads DAMVIQNPRYQVTQFGKPVTLSCSQTLNHNVMYWYQQKSSQAPKLLFHYYDKDFNNEADTPDNFQSRRPNTSFCFLDIRSPGLGDTAMYLCATSRVAVSGNTIYFGEGSWLTVV.

V gene TRBV28 combines with J gene TRBJ2-1; tentatively, D is TRBD2 (5 bases). The CDR3 covers 16 residues. V lost 7 bases to trimming and J lost 7 bases, with 23 bases between them. Germline V gene data show CDR1 as MDHEN and CDR2 as SYDVKM. The CDR3, as DNA: TGTGCCAGCACCCCCTCGGGCGGAGGTAAATTGAATGAGCAGTTCTTC. It specifies CASTPSGGGKLNEQFF.